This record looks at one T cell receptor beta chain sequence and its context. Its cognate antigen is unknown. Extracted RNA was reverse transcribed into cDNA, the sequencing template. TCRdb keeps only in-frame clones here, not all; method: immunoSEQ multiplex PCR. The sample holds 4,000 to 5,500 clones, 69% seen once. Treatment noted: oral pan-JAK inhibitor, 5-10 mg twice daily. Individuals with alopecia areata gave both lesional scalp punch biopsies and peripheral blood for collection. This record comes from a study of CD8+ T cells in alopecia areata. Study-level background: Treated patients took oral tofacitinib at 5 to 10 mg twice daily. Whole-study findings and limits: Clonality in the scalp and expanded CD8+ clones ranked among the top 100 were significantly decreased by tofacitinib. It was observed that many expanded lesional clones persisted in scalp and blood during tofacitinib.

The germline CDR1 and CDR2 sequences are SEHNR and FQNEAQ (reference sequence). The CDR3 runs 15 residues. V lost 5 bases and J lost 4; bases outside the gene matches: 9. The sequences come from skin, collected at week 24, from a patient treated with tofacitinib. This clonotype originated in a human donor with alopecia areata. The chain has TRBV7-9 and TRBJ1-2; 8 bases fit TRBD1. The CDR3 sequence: CASSTYRGSFYGYTF. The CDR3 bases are TGTGCCAGCAGCACCTACAGGGGGAGCTTCTATGGCTACACCTTC.